The sample holds a few counts of the clone carrying this TCR beta chain. Its antigen is unidentified. Looked up from germline, CDR1 is WSHSY and CDR2 is SAAADI. V was trimmed by 3 bases and J by 2 bases, leaving 12 bases between them. The CDR3 is made up of 15 amino acids. This sample was included in a study of blood T cells in healthy people across ages. General study results and limits: Conclusively comparing naive with antigen-experienced cells was impossible with unsorted PBMCs. Older individuals had lower TCR beta diversity per million T cells (the decline was roughly linear).

Donation came from healthy Caucasian individuals in Russia who were aged 6 to 90. Isolation recovered at least 7 million PBMCs from every sample. Then a second PCR, running roughly 7 to 11 cycles, was carried out with a sample-barcoded 5' primer and a J-beta primer mix. TCRdb recomputed calls from the 5' RACE reads with MiXCR, one row per CDR3 protein. This table holds about 1.5 million distinct CDR3 sequences, roughly 45% found once. V gene TRBV10-2 combines with J gene TRBJ2-3; D is uncertain. Sequenced input: blood. The TCR was taken from a woman between 18 and 30 years old in good health. In DNA, the CDR3 is TGCGCCAGCAGTGATTCGAACTCTCTCACAGATACGCAGTATTTT. It translates to CASSDSNSLTDTQYF.